The rows below give T cell receptor beta chains drawn from one sample of a study of blood T cell repertoires in COVID-19. Using immunoSEQ multiplex PCR, the repertoire was profiled, and TCRdb retains in-frame clones only, with some absent. This sample carries roughly 35,000 clones, roughly nine tenths of them seen once, and the ten largest clones take around 2%. Sample: peripheral blood. All receptors come from a man aged 45 to 65 with active or convalescent COVID-19. Both conserved end residues are part of each CDR3. D genes are given only for firm matches. Not all rows give a size; the values are once, few, many and, for expanded clones, a class.

V gene: TRBV10-3
J gene: TRBJ2-5
D gene: -
clone size: -
CDR3 DNA: TGTGCCATCAGTGAGTCACAGGTGTTTGGGGAGACCCAGTACTTC
CDR3 protein: CAISESQVFGETQYF

V gene: TRBV6-5
J gene: TRBJ2-7
D gene: TRBD2
clone size: -
CDR3 DNA: TGTGCCAGCAGTTACTCTTGGCCTAGCGGGAACGAGCAGTACTTC
CDR3 protein: CASSYSWPSGNEQYF

V gene: TRBV2
J gene: TRBJ1-5
D gene: TRBD1
clone size: -
CDR3 DNA: TGTGCCAGCAGCGGGGGACAGGGGGCGTTTCAGCCCCAGCATTTT
CDR3 protein: CASSGGQGAFQPQHF

V gene: TRBV6-5
J gene: TRBJ2-1
D gene: TRBD2
clone size: -
CDR3 DNA: TGTGCCAGCAGCCTAGCGGTCTCCTACAATGAGCAGTTCTTC
CDR3 protein: CASSLAVSYNEQFF

V gene: TRBV14
J gene: TRBJ1-3
D gene: TRBD1
clone size: once
CDR3 DNA: TGTGCCAGCAGCCAAGGCAGGGGGTTCGGAAACACCATATATTTT
CDR3 protein: CASSQGRGFGNTIYF

V gene: TRBV7-9
J gene: TRBJ2-7
D gene: TRBD1
clone size: few
CDR3 DNA: TGTGCCAGCAGCATAGACAGGGACGAGCAGTACTTC
CDR3 protein: CASSIDRDEQYF

V gene: TRBV7-2
J gene: TRBJ1-2
D gene: -
clone size: -
CDR3 DNA: TGTGCCAGCAGCTTAGAGCGGGATTTGGTCTATGGCTACACCTTC
CDR3 protein: CASSLERDLVYGYTF

V gene: TRBV11-3
J gene: TRBJ2-3
D gene: TRBD2
clone size: -
CDR3 DNA: TGTGCCAGCAGCTTAGATGGACTAGCGGGAAATACAGATACGCAGTATTTT
CDR3 protein: CASSLDGLAGNTDTQYF

V gene: TRBV7-3
J gene: TRBJ1-2
D gene: -
clone size: -
CDR3 DNA: TGTGCCAGCACCCTTGGGCCCGGGACAAGTTATGGCTACACCTTC
CDR3 protein: CASTLGPGTSYGYTF

V gene: TRBV7-2
J gene: TRBJ2-1
D gene: TRBD2
clone size: -
CDR3 DNA: TGTGCCAGCAACCTGGGTGGCGGGAGGACTAGGTCTAATGAGCAGTTCTTC
CDR3 protein: CASNLGGGRTRSNEQFF

V gene: TRBV7-9
J gene: TRBJ2-1
D gene: TRBD2
clone size: -
CDR3 DNA: TGTGCCAGCAGCTTAGGAAGGACTAGCGGGAGAGAAGGCAATGAGCAGTTCTTC
CDR3 protein: CASSLGRTSGREGNEQFF

V gene: TRBV15
J gene: TRBJ1-5
D gene: TRBD1
clone size: medium-sized
CDR3 DNA: TGTGCCACCAGCGGACAGGGAAGCAATCAGCCCCAGCATTTT
CDR3 protein: CATSGQGSNQPQHF

V gene: TRBV19
J gene: TRBJ2-7
D gene: TRBD2
clone size: -
CDR3 DNA: TGTGCCAGTAGCCCCCCGACTAGCGGGAGGTGGTACGAGCAGTACTTC
CDR3 protein: CASSPPTSGRWYEQYF

V gene: TRBV27
J gene: TRBJ2-7
D gene: -
clone size: -
CDR3 DNA: TGTGCCAGCAGGGGGGGACTGGAGTCCTACGAGCAGTACTTC
CDR3 protein: CASRGGLESYEQYF

V gene: TRBV5-5
J gene: TRBJ1-5
D gene: -
clone size: -
CDR3 DNA: TGTGCCAGCAGCTTGGGGACACATAGCAATCAGCCCCAGCATTTT
CDR3 protein: CASSLGTHSNQPQHF

V gene: TRBV19
J gene: TRBJ2-7
D gene: TRBD2
clone size: -
CDR3 DNA: TGTGCCAGTAGTAGGGAGGGAGCCGCCCCCTACGAGCAGTACTTC
CDR3 protein: CASSREGAAPYEQYF

V gene: TRBV27
J gene: TRBJ1-6
D gene: TRBD1
clone size: -
CDR3 DNA: TGTGCCAGCAGGATACAGGGGGGGAATTCACCCCTCCACTTT
CDR3 protein: CASRIQGGNSPLHF

V gene: TRBV3-1/TRBV3-2
J gene: TRBJ2-1
D gene: TRBD2
clone size: -
CDR3 DNA: TGTGCCAGCAGCCAAAGGCGCGGGAGACTGTACAATGAGCAGTTCTTC
CDR3 protein: CASSQRRGRLYNEQFF

V gene: TRBV28
J gene: TRBJ1-6
D gene: -
clone size: few
CDR3 DNA: TGTGCCAGCAGCTCAAACAGGCATTCACCCCTCCACTTT
CDR3 protein: CASSSNRHSPLHF

V gene: TRBV5-4
J gene: TRBJ1-6
D gene: -
clone size: -
CDR3 DNA: TGTGCCAGCAGCTTGGACAGGAGAGAATCACCCCTCCACTTT
CDR3 protein: CASSLDRRESPLHF

V gene: TRBV25-1
J gene: TRBJ1-5
D gene: -
clone size: -
CDR3 DNA: TGTGCCAGCAGCACTGTCAGGGGTTACAATCAGCCCCAGCATTTT
CDR3 protein: CASSTVRGYNQPQHF

V gene: TRBV19
J gene: TRBJ2-7
D gene: TRBD1
clone size: -
CDR3 DNA: TGTGCCAGTAGTAGCCGGGACAGGGGTTACGAGCAGTACTTC
CDR3 protein: CASSSRDRGYEQYF

V gene: TRBV30
J gene: TRBJ2-3
D gene: TRBD2
clone size: -
CDR3 DNA: TGTGCCTGGGGGACTAGCGGACTCGGATCAGATACGCAGTATTTT
CDR3 protein: CAWGTSGLGSDTQYF

V gene: TRBV7-9
J gene: TRBJ1-1
D gene: TRBD1
clone size: -
CDR3 DNA: TGTGCCAGCAGCTCTTACGGGACAGGGGACACTGAAGCTTTCTTT
CDR3 protein: CASSSYGTGDTEAFF

V gene: TRBV27
J gene: TRBJ1-1
D gene: -
clone size: few
CDR3 DNA: TGTGCCAGCAGCTTCAACCGGGACACTGAAGCTTTCTTT
CDR3 protein: CASSFNRDTEAFF

V gene: TRBV27
J gene: TRBJ2-3
D gene: TRBD2
clone size: -
CDR3 DNA: TGTGCCAGCAGTCGAATCGGGACTAGCGGCTACACAGATACGCAGTATTTT
CDR3 protein: CASSRIGTSGYTDTQYF

V gene: TRBV29-1
J gene: TRBJ1-2
D gene: TRBD1
clone size: few
CDR3 DNA: TGCAGCGCGGACAGGGGGCCCGGCTATGGCTACACCTTC
CDR3 protein: CSADRGPGYGYTF

V gene: TRBV5-1
J gene: TRBJ2-3
D gene: -
clone size: -
CDR3 DNA: TGCGCCAGCACAACCGGGGGAGGCACAGATACGCAGTATTTT
CDR3 protein: CASTTGGGTDTQYF

V gene: TRBV24-1
J gene: TRBJ2-2
D gene: TRBD2
clone size: -
CDR3 DNA: TGTGCCACCAGTGGAGGGAGCGGGGCGAACACCGGGGAGCTGTTTTTT
CDR3 protein: CATSGGSGANTGELFF

V gene: TRBV7-2
J gene: TRBJ2-7
D gene: -
clone size: -
CDR3 DNA: TGTGCCAGCAGCCCAAGTTGGGCAGCCCGCTCCTACGAGCAGTACTTC
CDR3 protein: CASSPSWAARSYEQYF

V gene: TRBV10-3
J gene: TRBJ2-5
D gene: -
clone size: -
CDR3 DNA: TGTGCCATCAGTGGTTCCGCGGGGTCGATACAAGAGACCCAGTACTTC
CDR3 protein: CAISGSAGSIQETQYF

V gene: TRBV11-3
J gene: TRBJ1-1
D gene: -
clone size: -
CDR3 DNA: TGTGCCAGCAGCTTATATCGGGGGACTGAAGCTTTCTTT
CDR3 protein: CASSLYRGTEAFF

V gene: TRBV2
J gene: TRBJ2-3
D gene: -
clone size: -
CDR3 DNA: TGTGCCAGCAGTGAACAGGGCCGCACAGATACGCAGTATTTT
CDR3 protein: CASSEQGRTDTQYF

V gene: TRBV15
J gene: TRBJ2-3
D gene: TRBD1
clone size: -
CDR3 DNA: TGTGCCACCAGCAGGGGTGGACAGGGAGGCACAGATACGCAGTATTTT
CDR3 protein: CATSRGGQGGTDTQYF

V gene: TRBV24-1
J gene: TRBJ1-1
D gene: TRBD1
clone size: -
CDR3 DNA: TGTGCCACCAGTGATTTGGGGACAGGCCAAGCTTTCTTT
CDR3 protein: CATSDLGTGQAFF

V gene: TRBV29-1
J gene: TRBJ1-2
D gene: -
clone size: -
CDR3 DNA: TGCAGCGTTGAAGGAGGGTATGGCTACACCTTC
CDR3 protein: CSVEGGYGYTF

V gene: TRBV28
J gene: TRBJ2-5
D gene: -
clone size: -
CDR3 DNA: TGTGCCAGCAGTTTCGACAGAGAAATTCAGTACTTC
CDR3 protein: CASSFDREIQYF

V gene: TRBV14
J gene: TRBJ1-4
D gene: -
clone size: -
CDR3 DNA: TGTGCCAGCAGCCAGGCGACGACGGGGAAACTGTTTTTT
CDR3 protein: CASSQATTGKLFF

V gene: TRBV6-2/TRBV6-3
J gene: TRBJ2-7
D gene: -
clone size: -
CDR3 DNA: TGTGCCAGCAGTTCTGCCTATTCGTGGGAGCAGTACTTC
CDR3 protein: CASSSAYSWEQYF

V gene: TRBV4-1
J gene: TRBJ2-7
D gene: TRBD1
clone size: -
CDR3 DNA: TGCGCCAGCAGCCTACCGGACAGGGTCGACGAGCAGTACTTC
CDR3 protein: CASSLPDRVDEQYF

V gene: TRBV6-2/TRBV6-3
J gene: TRBJ2-3
D gene: TRBD1
clone size: -
CDR3 DNA: TGTGCCAGCAGTGGCGGGACAGGGGGTGACGCAGATACGCAGTATTTT
CDR3 protein: CASSGGTGGDADTQYF